One T cell receptor beta chain is described in this entry. Its antigen is unknown. Adult Caucasians living in Nashville, Tennessee made up all of the donors. A CD45RA+ naive subset and a CD45RA-negative memory subset were split from CD4+ cells. The CDR3 consists of 13 residues. The germline V and J ends were trimmed by 6 bases and 10 bases, with 18 bases remaining between them. CDR1 and CDR2 from the germline V gene are MNHEY and SVGAGI. The data originate from a study of shared clonotypes between healthy human individuals. Overall study: Aged 18 to 49, the donors were a couple of women and three men. Study-level points and caveats: The four-donor shared clonotypes exceeded non-shared clonotypes in generation probability, with non-shared ones scoring lower.

Produced via immunoSEQ multiplex PCR; TCRdb's table is partial and in-frame only. The sample lists under 2,500,000 clones; approximately 94% were seen once. The receptor was isolated from a young man in good health. The material sequenced was naive CD4+ T cells sorted from blood. Stated subset: CD45RA+ positively selected. The rearrangement uses TRBV6-5 and TRBJ1-1; D remains ambiguous. CDR3 in DNA: TGTGCCAGCAGCCTTCGGGAAGCCGTGGGAGCTTTCTTT. It translates to CASSLREAVGAFF.